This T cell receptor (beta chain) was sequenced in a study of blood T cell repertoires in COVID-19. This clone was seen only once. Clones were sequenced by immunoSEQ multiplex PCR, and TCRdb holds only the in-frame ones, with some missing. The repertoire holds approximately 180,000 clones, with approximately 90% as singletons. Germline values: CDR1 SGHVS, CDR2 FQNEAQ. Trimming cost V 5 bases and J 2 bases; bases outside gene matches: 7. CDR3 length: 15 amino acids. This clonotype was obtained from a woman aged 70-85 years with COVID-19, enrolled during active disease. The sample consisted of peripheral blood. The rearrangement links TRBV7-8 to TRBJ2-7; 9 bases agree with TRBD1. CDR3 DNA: TGTGCCAGCAGCCGAGGAAGGACAGGGGCCTACGAGCAGTACTTC. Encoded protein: CASSRGRTGAYEQYF.